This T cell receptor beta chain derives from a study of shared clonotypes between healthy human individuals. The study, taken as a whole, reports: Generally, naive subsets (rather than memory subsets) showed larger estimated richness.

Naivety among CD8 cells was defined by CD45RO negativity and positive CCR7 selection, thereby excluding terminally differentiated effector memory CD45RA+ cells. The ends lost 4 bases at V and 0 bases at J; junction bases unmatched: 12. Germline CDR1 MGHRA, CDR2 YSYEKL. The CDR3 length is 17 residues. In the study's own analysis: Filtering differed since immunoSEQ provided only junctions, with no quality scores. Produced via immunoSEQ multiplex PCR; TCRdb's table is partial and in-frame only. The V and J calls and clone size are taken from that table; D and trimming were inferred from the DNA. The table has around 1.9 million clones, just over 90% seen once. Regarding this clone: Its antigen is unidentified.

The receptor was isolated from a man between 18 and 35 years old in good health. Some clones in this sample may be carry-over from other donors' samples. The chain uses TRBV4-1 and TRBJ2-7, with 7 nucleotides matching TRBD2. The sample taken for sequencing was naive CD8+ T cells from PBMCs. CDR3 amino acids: CASSLFMGGSPSYEQYF. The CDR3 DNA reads TGCGCCAGCAGCCTTTTCATGGGAGGGAGTCCCTCCTACGAGCAGTACTTC.